The 2 T cell receptor beta chains reported below all come from one sample, sequenced in a study of blood T cell repertoires in COVID-19 (dated by TCRdb to 2018 to 2020). Receptors were amplified or captured by the immunoSEQ multiplex PCR assay. The table was pulled from immuneACCESS by TCRdb, which kept in-frame rearrangements only. Such tables lose some clones; where checked, under half of the loss comes from unresolved V genes, and the rest has no known cause. The sample table holds 150,000 or so clones, of which around 86% were seen once. The ten largest clones add up to about 1.4% of the sample. Input material: peripheral blood. These receptors were taken from a human donor in a cohort sampled during active COVID-19.

This clone has only a few counts. This chain joins TRBV15 and TRBJ2-7; weak D call: TRBD2 (6 bases). The germline CDR1 and CDR2 sequences are LNHNV and YYDKDF (reference sequence). The CDR3 loop spans 15 amino acids. With 5 bases removed from V and 9 bases from J, the gap between germline ends came to 23 bases. In DNA form, the CDR3 reads TGTGCCACCAGCCCTGCTGGGACCCGTCTCGGGGGGCAGTACTTC. As protein: CATSPAGTRLGGQYF.

This chain joins TRBV7-3 and TRBJ2-3; 7 bases align to TRBD2. The germline gives CDR1 SGHTA, CDR2 FQGTGA. The CDR3 is made up of 16 amino acids. Unmatched junction bases numbered 10, after V lost 5 bases and J lost 2 bases. The CDR3 here is CASSLTSSGITDTQYF. CDR3 bases: TGTGCCAGCAGCCTTACTTCTAGCGGAATCACAGATACGCAGTATTTT.